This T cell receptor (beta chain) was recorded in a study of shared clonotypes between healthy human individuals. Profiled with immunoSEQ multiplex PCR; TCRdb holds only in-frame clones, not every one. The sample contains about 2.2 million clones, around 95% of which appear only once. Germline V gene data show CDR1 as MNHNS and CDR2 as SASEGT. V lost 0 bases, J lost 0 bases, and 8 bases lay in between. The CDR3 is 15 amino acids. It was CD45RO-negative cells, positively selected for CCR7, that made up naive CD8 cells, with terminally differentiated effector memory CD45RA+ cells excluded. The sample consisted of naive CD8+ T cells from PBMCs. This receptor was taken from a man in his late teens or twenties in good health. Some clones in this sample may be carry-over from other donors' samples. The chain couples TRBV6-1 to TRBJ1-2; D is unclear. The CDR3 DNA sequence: TGTGCCAGCAGTGAAGCAGAGTTAGCTAACTATGGCTACACCTTC. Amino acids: CASSEAELANYGYTF.